This T cell receptor beta chain emerged from a study of T cells in Graves' hyperthyroidism and ophthalmopathy. The TCR beta CDR3 regions underwent amplification using RNA transcripts as the source. HTBI primers were used for first-round RT-PCR of the TCR CDR3. TCRdb passed the multiplex PCR reads through MiXCR, listing each CDR3 protein once. This table holds 500,000 to 750,000 distinct CDR3 sequences, 15% to 19% found once. This clonotype has more than one count but fewer than ten. One base away lies a much larger clone, so this may be a sequencing read error. This CDR3 region has 14 residues. From germline, CDR1 is DFQATT and CDR2 SNEGSKA (reference sequence). With 6 bases removed from V and 6 bases from J, the gap between germline ends came to 21 bases. The study defined stable Graves' hyperthyroidism as no ophthalmopathy progression within 18 months. Hyperthyroidism in the patients, aged 18 to 65, was newly diagnosed and under 2 months in duration. Exclusion criteria comprised uncontrolled infection, other autoimmune disease, pregnancy or lactation.

This rearrangement joins TRBV20-1 to TRBJ2-7; D is perhaps TRBD1 (7 bases). The sequence derives from a woman in her thirties with Graves' hyperthyroidism. The sample taken for sequencing was blood. DNA of the CDR3: TGCAGTGCATTAGAAGTGCGGGACAGCTCCGAGCAGTACTTC. Its translation: CSALEVRDSSEQYF.